There are many counts of the clone carrying this TCR beta chain. Its specificity is not known. This entry comes from a study of CD8 T cells in ankylosing spondylitis. Points from the study as a whole: Reportedly, matched ankylosing spondylitis synovial fluid was significantly enriched for disease-linked clones. Ankylosing spondylitis blood appeared to carry a characteristic TCR beta motif of roughly 8 highly homologous variants.

Trimming removed 6 bases at V and 6 bases at J, with 7 bases between. The germline gives CDR1 KGHSH, CDR2 LQKENI. This CDR3 contains 11 residues. Scientists made TCR beta libraries using quantitative 5'-RACE with molecular barcodes. TCRdb passed the 5' RACE reads through MiXCR, listing each CDR3 protein once. The table shows roughly 38,000 distinct CDR3 sequences, with approximately 15% occurring only once. Source material: blood. This rearrangement joins TRBV18 to TRBJ2-3, with D unclear. The source is a male donor with ankylosing spondylitis or in good health (not recorded which). The CDR3 DNA follows: TGTGCCAGCTCCTCAGCCGATACGCAGTATTTT. Amino acids: CASSSADTQYF.